This T cell receptor (beta chain) derives from a study of graft-versus-host responses after intestinal transplantation. This clone has just one count. Its antigen is unidentified. Method: immunoSEQ multiplex PCR; TCRdb's copy keeps in-frame clones and lacks some. The repertoire has fewer than 120,000 clones, around 93% of them found once; the top ten carry 0.5% to 0.6%. The CDR3 runs 17 residues. Trimming removed 5 bases at V and 5 bases at J, with 22 bases between. Germline CDR1 and CDR2: MNHEY and SMNVEV (reference sequence). The chain links TRBV27 to TRBJ2-1, with a tentative D call TRBD1 (5 bases). The sample consisted of unstimulated CD8+ T cells sorted from spleen or lymph node cells, taken before intestinal transplant. The TCR was taken from a human donor who received an intestinal transplant. CDR3 sequence reads: CASSPLSPKGLDNEQFF. CDR3 in DNA: TGTGCCAGCAGTCCCCTTTCGCCTAAGGGGCTGGACAATGAGCAGTTCTTC.